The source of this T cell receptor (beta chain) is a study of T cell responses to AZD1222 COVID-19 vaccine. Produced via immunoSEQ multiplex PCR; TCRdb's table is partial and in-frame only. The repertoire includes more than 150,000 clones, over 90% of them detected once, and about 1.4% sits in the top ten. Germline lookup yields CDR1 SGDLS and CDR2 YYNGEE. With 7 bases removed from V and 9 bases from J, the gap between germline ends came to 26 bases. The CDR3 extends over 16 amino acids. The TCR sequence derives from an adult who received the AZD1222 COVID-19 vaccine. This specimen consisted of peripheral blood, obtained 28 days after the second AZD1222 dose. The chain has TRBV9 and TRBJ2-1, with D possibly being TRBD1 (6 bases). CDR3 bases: TGTGCCAGCTCCCGGACAGTCGCGGGTGAACGGGGTGAGCAGTTCTTC. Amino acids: CASSRTVAGERGEQFF.